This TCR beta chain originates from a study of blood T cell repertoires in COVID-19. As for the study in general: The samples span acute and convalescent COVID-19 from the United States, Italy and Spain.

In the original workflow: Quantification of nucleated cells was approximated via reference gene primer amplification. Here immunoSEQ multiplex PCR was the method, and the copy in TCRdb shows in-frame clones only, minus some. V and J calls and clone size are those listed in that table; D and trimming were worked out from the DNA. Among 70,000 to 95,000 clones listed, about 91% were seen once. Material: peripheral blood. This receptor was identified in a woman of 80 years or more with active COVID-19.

The DNA for the CDR3 is TGCACCAGCAGCCAAGCCTCCTGTTACGAGCAGTACTTC. As protein: CTSSQASCYEQYF. The chain employs TRBV1 and TRBJ2-7; whether TRBD2, the table's D call, matches the DNA was not checked. TRBV1 is a documented pseudogene. The CDR3 is 13 amino acids.